This T cell receptor beta chain was recorded in a study of T-cell reconstitution after alpha-beta-depleted transplantation in children. Germline V gives CDR1 SGHDN, CDR2 FVKESK. V shed 4 bases and J shed 0 bases, with 10 bases lying between them. The CDR3 extends over 16 amino acids. In its sample, this clonotype was seen a few times. Its antigen is as yet unknown. General study results and limits: Several hundred graft clones that had expanded were reportedly the source of alpha-beta T cells about two months after transplant. Where some patients showed high TCRbeta diversity at day 60, it came from recipient T cells and thymic progenitors that had survived. T cells produced anew were the main source of T-cell counts and diversity one year after transplant.

Unique molecular identifiers featured in how the TCRbeta library was prepared. TCRdb re-called the PCR reads with MiXCR, one entry per CDR3 protein. The sample consists of about 830,000 distinct CDR3 sequences, 16% of them appearing once. The specimen comprised PBMCs, mostly from graft donor cells, sampled 360 days after TCRalphabeta/CD19-depleted stem cell transplant. The sequence derives from a male patient under 18 who had a stem cell transplant for acute lymphoblastic leukemia, so the T cells may come from the graft donor. The gene calls are TRBV14 and TRBJ2-6; tentatively, D is TRBD2 (6 bases). This CDR3 reads CASSPQGLSGANVLTF. Here the CDR3 DNA reads TGTGCCAGCAGCCCGCAGGGACTCTCTGGGGCCAACGTCCTGACTTTC.